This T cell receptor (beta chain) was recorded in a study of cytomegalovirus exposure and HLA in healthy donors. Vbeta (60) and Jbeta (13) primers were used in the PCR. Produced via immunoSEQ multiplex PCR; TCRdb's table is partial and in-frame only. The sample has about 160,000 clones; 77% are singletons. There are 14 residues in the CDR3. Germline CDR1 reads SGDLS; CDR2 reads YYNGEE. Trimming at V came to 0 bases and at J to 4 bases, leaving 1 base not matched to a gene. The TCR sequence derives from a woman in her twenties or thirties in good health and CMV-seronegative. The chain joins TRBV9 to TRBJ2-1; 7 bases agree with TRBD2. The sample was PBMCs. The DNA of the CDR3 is TGTGCCAGCAGCGTAGGCGGGAGATACAATGAGCAGTTCTTC. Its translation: CASSVGGRYNEQFF.